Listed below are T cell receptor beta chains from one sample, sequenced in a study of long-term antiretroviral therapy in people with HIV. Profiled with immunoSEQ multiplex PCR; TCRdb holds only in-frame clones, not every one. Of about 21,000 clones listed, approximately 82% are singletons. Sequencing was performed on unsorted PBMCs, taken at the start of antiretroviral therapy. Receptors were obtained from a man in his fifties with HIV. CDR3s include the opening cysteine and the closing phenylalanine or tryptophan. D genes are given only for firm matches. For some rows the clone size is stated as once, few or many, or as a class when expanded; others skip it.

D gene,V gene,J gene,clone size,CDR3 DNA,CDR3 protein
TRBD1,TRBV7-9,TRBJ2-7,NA,TGTGCCAGCAGCGGTCCGACAGGGGGCGAACTAAACCCCTACGAGCAGTACTTC,CASSGPTGGELNPYEQYF
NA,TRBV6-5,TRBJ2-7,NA,TGTGCCAGCAGCTCCTTTGGGGGGAGGAGCTACGAGCAGTACTTC,CASSSFGGRSYEQYF
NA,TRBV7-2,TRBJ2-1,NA,TGTGCCAGCAGCTCCTACTACAATGAGCAGTTCTTC,CASSSYYNEQFF
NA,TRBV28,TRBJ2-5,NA,TGTGCCAGCAGTTTACACGGGGTGGGGGAGGAGACCCAGTACTTC,CASSLHGVGEETQYF
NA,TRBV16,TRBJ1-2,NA,TGTGCCAGCAGCCAATTTTCACAACACTATGGCTACACCTTC,CASSQFSQHYGYTF
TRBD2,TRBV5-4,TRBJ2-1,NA,TGTGCCAGCAGCTGGGGACTAGCGGGAGGAGTTTCCTACAATGAGCAGTTCTTC,CASSWGLAGGVSYNEQFF
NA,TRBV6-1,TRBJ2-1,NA,TGTGCCAGCAGTGAGCGGGGACAGTACAATGAGCAGTTCTTC,CASSERGQYNEQFF
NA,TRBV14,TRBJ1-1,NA,TGTGCCAGCAGTCTATCAGCCGGGGGCACTGAAGCTTTCTTT,CASSLSAGGTEAFF
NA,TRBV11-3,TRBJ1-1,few,TGTGCCAGCAGCCGAGAGCGGCGGCTGAACACTGAAGCTTTCTTT,CASSRERRLNTEAFF
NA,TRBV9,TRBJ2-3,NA,TGTGCCAGCAGCGTCCTGATCACAGATACGCAGTATTTT,CASSVLITDTQYF
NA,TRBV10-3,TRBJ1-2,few,TGTGCCATCAGTGAGTTGACCGGGGGCTACACCTTC,CAISELTGGYTF
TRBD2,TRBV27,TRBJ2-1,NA,TGTGCCAGCAGTCTAGCGGGATCAAGAGAAAATGAGCAGTTCTTC,CASSLAGSRENEQFF
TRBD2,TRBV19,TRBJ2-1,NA,TGTGCCAGTAGTACCCTAGCGGGAACTGAGCAGTTCTTC,CASSTLAGTEQFF
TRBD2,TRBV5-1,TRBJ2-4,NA,TGCGCCAGCAGTACCGGGACTAGCGGGGGGGCCGGGTCGGACATTCAGTACTTC,CASSTGTSGGAGSDIQYF
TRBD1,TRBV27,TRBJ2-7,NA,TGTGCCAGCAGGTACGGGGGACAGGGGGGCTACGAGCAGTACTTC,CASRYGGQGGYEQYF
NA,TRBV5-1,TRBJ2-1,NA,TGCGCCAGCAGCTGGGGGGACTTCAATGAGCAGTTCTTC,CASSWGDFNEQFF
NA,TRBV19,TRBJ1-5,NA,TGTGCCAGTAGTATTAGTGGAGGGAGCAATCAGCCCCAGCATTTT,CASSISGGSNQPQHF
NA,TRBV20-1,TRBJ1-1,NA,TGCAGTGCCGTAGTGGTGACTGAAGCTTTCTTT,CSAVVVTEAFF
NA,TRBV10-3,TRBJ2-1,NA,TGTGCCATCAAGACCGGTCGAGCAACCGATGAGCAGTTCTTC,CAIKTGRATDEQFF
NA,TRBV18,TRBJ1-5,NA,TGTGCCAGCTCACCCGGTGGAAACAATCAGCCCCAGCATTTT,CASSPGGNNQPQHF
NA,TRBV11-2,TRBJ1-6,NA,TGTGCCAGCAGCTTAAGGTCTTTAGGGGCCACGGGTTCACCCCTCCACTTT,CASSLRSLGATGSPLHF
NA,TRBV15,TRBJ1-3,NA,TGTGCCACCAGTAGAACCGGGAGGGCTGGAAACACCATATATTTT,CATSRTGRAGNTIYF
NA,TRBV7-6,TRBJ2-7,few,TGTGCCAGCAGCTTAGAGCGGGACAGGTCTATCTACGAGCAGTACTTC,CASSLERDRSIYEQYF
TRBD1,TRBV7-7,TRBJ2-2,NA,TGTGCTAGCAGCCCGAGGGCCGGGACAGGGAACACCGGGGAGCTGTTTTTT,CASSPRAGTGNTGELFF
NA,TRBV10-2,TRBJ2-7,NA,TGCGCCAGCAGTGAGGGCCTCTCCTACGAGCAGTACTTC,CASSEGLSYEQYF
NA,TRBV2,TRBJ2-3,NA,TGTGCCAGCAGTGAATTGAGGGTCACCACAGATACGCAGTATTTT,CASSELRVTTDTQYF
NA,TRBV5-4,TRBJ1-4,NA,TGTGCCAGCAGCACGAGAGAAGGCGACTTTGCAACTAATGAAAAACTGTTTTTT,CASSTREGDFATNEKLFF
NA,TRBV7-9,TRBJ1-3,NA,TGTGCCAGCAGCCCCATTGGGACGGCTAGCTCTGGAAACACCATATATTTT,CASSPIGTASSGNTIYF
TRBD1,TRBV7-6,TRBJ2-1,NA,TGTGCCAGCAGCATCCGACAGGGATGGGGGTACAATGAGCAGTTCTTC,CASSIRQGWGYNEQFF
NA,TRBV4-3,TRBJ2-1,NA,TGCGCCAGCAGCCAAGATCGGGCTGATTACAATGAGCAGTTCTTC,CASSQDRADYNEQFF
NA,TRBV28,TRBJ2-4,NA,TGTGCCAGCAGAGAGTCCCTACAGGGAAACATTCAGTACTTC,CASRESLQGNIQYF
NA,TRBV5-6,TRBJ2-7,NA,TGTGCCAGCAGCTTGAGTCTAGACTACGAGCAGTACTTC,CASSLSLDYEQYF
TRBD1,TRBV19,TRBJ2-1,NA,TGTGCCAGTAGTAGGGACAGGGGGGGTATTGATGAGCAGTTCTTC,CASSRDRGGIDEQFF
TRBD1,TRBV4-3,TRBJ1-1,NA,TGCGCCAGCAGCCCCCAAGACAGGGAGACTGAAGCTTTCTTT,CASSPQDRETEAFF
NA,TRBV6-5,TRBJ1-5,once,TGTGCCAGCAGTTACTCGGCGGGGAATCAGCCCCAGCATTTT,CASSYSAGNQPQHF
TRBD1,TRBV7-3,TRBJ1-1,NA,TGTGCCAGCAGTACACCGGGACAGGGTGGCACTGAAGCTTTCTTT,CASSTPGQGGTEAFF
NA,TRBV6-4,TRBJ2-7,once,TGTGCCAGCAGTGAAGAACAAGCAGGCGAGCAGTACTTC,CASSEEQAGEQYF
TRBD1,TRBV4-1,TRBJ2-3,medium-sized,TGCGCCAGCAGCCAAGAGAAGGGAGGACAGGGGCCAGATACGCAGTATTTT,CASSQEKGGQGPDTQYF
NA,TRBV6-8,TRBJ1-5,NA,TGTGCCAGCAGGCCCGTGGGGGGGTGGGATCAGCCCCAGCATTTT,CASRPVGGWDQPQHF
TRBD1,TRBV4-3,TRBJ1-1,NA,TGCGCCAGCAGCCAAGCGACAGGGGAGTTTGAAGCTTTCTTT,CASSQATGEFEAFF
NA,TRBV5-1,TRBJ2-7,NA,TGCGCCAGCAGCTTGTATTCAGGGAGGAACGAGCAGTACTTC,CASSLYSGRNEQYF
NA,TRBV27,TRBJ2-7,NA,TGTGCCAGCGGAAGGACTCCCCCCTACGAGCAGTACTTC,CASGRTPPYEQYF
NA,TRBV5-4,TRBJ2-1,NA,TGTGCCAGCAGCTTGGACAGGGCTAGCTCCTACAATGAGCAGCTCTTC,CASSLDRASSYNEQLF
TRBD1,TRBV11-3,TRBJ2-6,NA,TGTGCCAGCAGCCCGGAACAGGGGGCCGGGGCCAACGTCCTGACTTTC,CASSPEQGAGANVLTF
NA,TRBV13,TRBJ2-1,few,TGTGCCAGCAGCTTAGTAGTTTCGAGTCGCTCCTACAATGAGCAGTTCTTC,CASSLVVSSRSYNEQFF
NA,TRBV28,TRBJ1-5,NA,TGTGCCAGCAGTCCAGACAGCCGCAATCAGCCCCAGCATTTT,CASSPDSRNQPQHF
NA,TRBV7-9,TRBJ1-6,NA,TGTGCCAGCAGCCAGGACAGCCGGAATTCACCCCTCCACTTT,CASSQDSRNSPLHF
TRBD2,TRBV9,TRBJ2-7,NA,TGTGCCAGCAGCGAGGGACCGGACGTTAGCGGGGCCTCCTACGAGCAGTACTTC,CASSEGPDVSGASYEQYF
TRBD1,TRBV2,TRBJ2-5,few,TGTGCCAGCAGGCGGGACAGGAACCCTCAAGAGACCCAGTACTTC,CASRRDRNPQETQYF
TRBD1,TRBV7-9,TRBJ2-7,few,TGTGCCAGCAGCCAGGACAGGGGGCAGCAGTACTTC,CASSQDRGQQYF
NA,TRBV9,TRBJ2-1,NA,TGTGCCAGCAGCCAAGATCTAGTTTCCTACAATGAGCAGTTCTTC,CASSQDLVSYNEQFF
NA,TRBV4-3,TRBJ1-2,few,TGCGCCAGCAGCCGAGCAGGGAATGGCTACACCTTC,CASSRAGNGYTF
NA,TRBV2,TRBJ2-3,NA,TGTGCCAGCTCAGAGCAACTGACAGATACGCAGTATTTT,CASSEQLTDTQYF
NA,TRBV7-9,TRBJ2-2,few,TGTGCCAGCAGCTTCAGGTCCTCAAACACCGGGGAGCTGTTTTTT,CASSFRSSNTGELFF
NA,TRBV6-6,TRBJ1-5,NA,TGTGCCACCCAGGCGGGGAATCAGCCCCAGCATTTT,CATQAGNQPQHF